This T cell receptor beta chain comes out of a study of PD-1 blockade in classical Hodgkin lymphoma. Using immunoSEQ multiplex PCR, the repertoire was profiled, and TCRdb retains in-frame clones only, with some absent. The table has 20,000 or so clones, 60% to 80% seen once; the top ten hold 6% to 8.5%. This CDR3 comprises 13 residues. Trimming shortened V by 10 bases and J by 4 bases, and 16 bases separated the two germline ends. Germline loops: CDR1 MDHEN, CDR2 SYDVKM. A single count supports this clone. What it binds is unknown. Time point indicated: cycle 4 day 1 (C4D1), after five to seven weeks of nivolumab. Every patient relapsed after autologous stem cell transplantation, and brentuximab vedotin exposure varied. Study-wide points: A significant rise in TCR diversity by C4D1 was seen for CD4+ but not CD8+ cells. Newly diagnosed patients were reported to start with lower TCR diversity than healthy donors. Although disease activity or prior therapy may be involved, causes of the repertoire differences remain undefined. Exclusion removed patients who began nivolumab under 1 year after ASCT.

The gene calls are TRBV28 and TRBJ1-2, with no clear D. This specimen was peripheral blood mononuclear cells (PBMCs), taken before the fourth cycle of nivolumab. This receptor was taken from a human donor with classical Hodgkin lymphoma. The CDR3 DNA reads TGTGCCACTATAGACGGCGTCCTCTATGGCTACACCTTC. This sequence encodes CATIDGVLYGYTF.